This TCR beta chain appears in the sequencing data of a study of CD8 T cells in Susac syndrome (dated by TCRdb to 2018 to 2020). The study in broad terms: Of the Susac syndrome patients who were sequenced, six had clinically active disease and roughly eight were in clinical remission. At blood withdrawal, Susac syndrome patients were either therapy-naive, taking corticosteroids (in some cases with IVIg as well), or taking IVIg alone. Repertoire sequencing was used to test whether CD8+ T cell activation and differentiation in Susac syndrome was antigen driven.

From the germline V gene, CDR1 is SNHLY and CDR2 is FYNNEI. A distance of 13 bases separates the germline ends of V and J, which lose 6 bases and 6 bases respectively. Spanning cysteine to phenylalanine, the CDR3 consists of 13 amino acids. Only the CDR3 part of the read is kept: 39 bases, read in frame from the first base. Peripheral blood CD8+ and CD4+ T cells from healthy donors, Susac syndrome patients and multiple sclerosis patients were profiled by high-throughput TCR beta sequencing. The Susac syndrome patients fulfilled recently defined diagnostic criteria for either definite or probable disease. CD8+ TEMRA cells were enriched by FACS, while bulk CD8+ and CD4+ T cells were purified by magnetic negative isolation. Blood was collected in EDTA tubes and processed within 24 hours, with PBMCs isolated through density gradient centrifugation. PBMCs destined for TCR sequencing were cryopreserved in liquid nitrogen and later thawed in a 37 °C water bath. The sorted or isolated CD4+, CD8+ and CD8+ TEMRA cells reached a purity of at least 90%.

On this clonotype itself: This clone's antigen is unknown. The sample holds no much larger clone one base away, and base qualities are not on file.

Broader findings and caveats from the paper: The number of individuals in the TCR sequencing and HLA analysis was recognized as being relatively small. No clonal expansion was detected in the CD4+ T cell repertoire of Susac syndrome patients.

RNA was extracted with the RNeasy kit and roughly 0.45 to 1 ug was reverse transcribed using random hexamers. The immunoSEQ multiplex PCR assay, which covers 54 Vbeta and 13 Jbeta segments, was used to amplify TCR beta CDR3 regions. To correct PCR amplification bias, a synthetic template baseline was used for both primer optimization and computational correction. On the study's bioinformatics: Only productive sequences were kept, with reads annotated to V, D and J genes according to IMGT and analyzed in immunoSEQ Analyzer. To calculate clonality, Shannon entropy was normalized by log2 of the number of productive unique sequences and then subtracted from one. For each patient and control, public and private clones were evaluated among the 100 most prevalent clones. Clones were defined as Susac-specific if absent from the healthy and MS cohorts, from 1052 published viral clones and from other ImmuneACCESS disease sequences. In-frame beta chains were kept once TCRdb had trimmed the public reads at Q25 with fastp and called clones with MiXCR. Every CDR3 protein is listed once, alongside the most common genes and DNA of its rows. The V and J calls shown here were made by TCRdb, not taken from the authors' results. The sample table records 85,000 to 95,000 distinct CDR3 sequences; about 93% of these occur just once. The ten top clones hold more than 0.3% of the sample.

The source material was CD4+ T cells from PBMCs. Rearrangement joined TRBV2 to TRBJ2-3; a confident D gene designation cannot be given. This TCR derives from a human donor with Susac syndrome. The CDR3 region: CASRASVADTQYF. The nucleotides are TGTGCCAGCAGAGCATCAGTGGCGGATACGCAGTATTTT.